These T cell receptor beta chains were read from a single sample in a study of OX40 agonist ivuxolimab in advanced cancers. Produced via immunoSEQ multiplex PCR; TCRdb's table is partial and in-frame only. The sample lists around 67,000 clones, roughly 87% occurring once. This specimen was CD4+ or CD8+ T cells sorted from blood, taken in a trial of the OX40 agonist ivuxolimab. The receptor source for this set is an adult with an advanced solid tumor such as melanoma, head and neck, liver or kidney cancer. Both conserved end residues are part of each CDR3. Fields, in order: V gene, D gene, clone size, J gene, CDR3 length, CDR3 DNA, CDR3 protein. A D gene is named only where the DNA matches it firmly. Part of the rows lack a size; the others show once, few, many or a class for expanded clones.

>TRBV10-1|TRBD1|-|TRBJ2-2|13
TGCGCCAGCAGCGACAGGGTCACCGGGGAGCTGTTTTTT
CASSDRVTGELFF
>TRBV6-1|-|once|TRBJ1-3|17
TGTGCCAGCAGTGAAGCCCCGATGGAGATCTCTGGAAACACCATATATTTT
CASSEAPMEISGNTIYF
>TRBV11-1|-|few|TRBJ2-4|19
TGTGCCAGCAGCTTAGAGGGGGACTCCTTCCTCTCTAGCCAAAACATTCAGTACTTC
CASSLEGDSFLSSQNIQYF
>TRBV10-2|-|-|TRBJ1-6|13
TGCGCCAGCGCCCGGGGCCAGGAGTCACCCCTCCACTTT
CASARGQESPLHF
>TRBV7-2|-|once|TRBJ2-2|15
TGTGCCAGCAGCATGGACAGGAGGGACACCGGGGAGCTGTTTTTT
CASSMDRRDTGELFF
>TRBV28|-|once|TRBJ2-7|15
TGTGCCAGCAGTTTACCCTTGGCAGGGGACTACGAGCAGTACTTC
CASSLPLAGDYEQYF
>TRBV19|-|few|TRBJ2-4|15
TGTGCCAGTAGTCCCTGGGGGCGGGATGCTGACATTCAGTACTTC
CASSPWGRDADIQYF
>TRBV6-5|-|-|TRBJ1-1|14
TGTGCCAGCACTACGCACGCCCTGAACACTGAAGCTTTCTTT
CASTTHALNTEAFF
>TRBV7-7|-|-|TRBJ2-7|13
TGTGCCAGCAGCTTAGGGGACAACTACGAGCAGTACTTC
CASSLGDNYEQYF
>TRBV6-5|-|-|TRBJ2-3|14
TGTGCCAGCACCTCCGCGTTGAAGGCAGATACGCAGTATTTT
CASTSALKADTQYF
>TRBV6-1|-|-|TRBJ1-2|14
TGTGCCAGCACCCTCGCGCCGGGCGACTATGGCTACACCTTC
CASTLAPGDYGYTF
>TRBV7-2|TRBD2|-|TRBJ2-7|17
TGTGCCAGCAGCTTAGGGCCTAGCGGGACCCTAGCTCACGAGCAGTACTTC
CASSLGPSGTLAHEQYF
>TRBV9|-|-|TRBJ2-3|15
TGTGCCAGCAGCGATGCCCCGGGGTATGGAGATACGCAGTATTTT
CASSDAPGYGDTQYF